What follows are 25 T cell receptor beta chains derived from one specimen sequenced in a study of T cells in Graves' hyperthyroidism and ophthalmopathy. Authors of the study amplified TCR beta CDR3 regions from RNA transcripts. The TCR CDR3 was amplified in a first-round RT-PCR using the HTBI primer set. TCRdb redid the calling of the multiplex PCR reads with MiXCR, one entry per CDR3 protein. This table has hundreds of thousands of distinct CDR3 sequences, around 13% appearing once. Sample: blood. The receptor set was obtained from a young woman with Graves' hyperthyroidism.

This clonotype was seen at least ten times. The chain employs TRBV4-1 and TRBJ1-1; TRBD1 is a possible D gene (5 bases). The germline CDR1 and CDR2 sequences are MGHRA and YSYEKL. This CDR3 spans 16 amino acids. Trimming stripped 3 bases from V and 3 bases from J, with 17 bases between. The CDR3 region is CASSHGIRGPDTEAFF. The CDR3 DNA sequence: TGCGCCAGCAGCCATGGGATCCGGGGCCCTGACACTGAAGCTTTCTTT.

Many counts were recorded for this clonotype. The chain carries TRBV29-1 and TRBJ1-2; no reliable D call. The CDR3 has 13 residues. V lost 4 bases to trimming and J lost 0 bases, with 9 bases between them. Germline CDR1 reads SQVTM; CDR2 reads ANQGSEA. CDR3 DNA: TGCAGCGTTGGGACGGATCCTAACTATGGCTACACCTTC. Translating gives CSVGTDPNYGYTF.

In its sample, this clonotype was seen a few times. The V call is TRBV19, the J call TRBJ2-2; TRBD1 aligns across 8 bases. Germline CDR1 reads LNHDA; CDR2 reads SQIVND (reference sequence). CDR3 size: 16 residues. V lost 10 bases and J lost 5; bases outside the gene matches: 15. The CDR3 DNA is TGTGCCATCGGCCGGAACCGGGACAGGAATACCGGGGAGCTGTTTTTT. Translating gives CAIGRNRDRNTGELFF.

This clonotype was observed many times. The CDR3 spells CASSSFSTDTQYF. The CDR3 DNA follows: TGTGCCAGCAGTTCATTTAGCACAGATACGCAGTATTTT. This chain connects TRBV6-2 or TRBV6-3 to TRBJ2-3, with D uncertain. V lost 4 bases to trimming and J lost 0 bases, with 5 bases between them. The length of the CDR3 is 13 residues. Per the germline V gene, CDR1 is MNHEY and CDR2 is SVGEGT.

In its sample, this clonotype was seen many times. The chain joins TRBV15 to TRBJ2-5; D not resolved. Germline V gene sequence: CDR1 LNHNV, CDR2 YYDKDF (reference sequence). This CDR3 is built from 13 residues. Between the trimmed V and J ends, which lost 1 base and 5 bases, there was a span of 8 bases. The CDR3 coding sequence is TGTGCCACCAGCAGAGTCAGTACCGAGACCCAGTACTTC. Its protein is CATSRVSTETQYF.

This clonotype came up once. The CDR3 region has the DNA TGTGCCAGCACCTCGGGACAGTCCTACGAGCAGTACTTC. The encoded protein is CASTSGQSYEQYF. The chain has TRBV9 and TRBJ2-7; 7 nucleotides match TRBD1. The germline gives CDR1 SGDLS, CDR2 YYNGEE. V was clipped by 6 bases and J by 1 base; unmatched bases: 4. This CDR3 contains 13 residues.

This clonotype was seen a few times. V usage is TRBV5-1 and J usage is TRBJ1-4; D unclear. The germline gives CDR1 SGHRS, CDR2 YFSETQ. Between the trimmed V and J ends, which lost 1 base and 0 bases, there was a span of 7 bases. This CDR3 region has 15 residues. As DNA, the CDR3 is TGCGCCAGCAGCTTGTTGCGGACAACTAATGAAAAACTGTTTTTT. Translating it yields CASSLLRTTNEKLFF.

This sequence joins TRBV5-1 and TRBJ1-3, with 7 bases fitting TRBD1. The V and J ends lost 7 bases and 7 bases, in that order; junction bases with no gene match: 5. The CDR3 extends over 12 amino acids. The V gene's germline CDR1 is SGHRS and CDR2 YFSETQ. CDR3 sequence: CASGDSGNTIYF. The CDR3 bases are TGCGCCAGCGGGGACAGCGGGAACACCATATATTTT.

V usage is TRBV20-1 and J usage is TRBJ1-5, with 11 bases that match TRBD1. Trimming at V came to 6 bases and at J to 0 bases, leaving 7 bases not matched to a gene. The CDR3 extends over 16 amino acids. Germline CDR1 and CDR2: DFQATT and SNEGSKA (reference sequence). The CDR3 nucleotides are TGCAGTGCGTGGACAGGGGGCAGGTATAGCAATCAGCCCCAGCATTTT. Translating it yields CSAWTGGRYSNQPQHF.

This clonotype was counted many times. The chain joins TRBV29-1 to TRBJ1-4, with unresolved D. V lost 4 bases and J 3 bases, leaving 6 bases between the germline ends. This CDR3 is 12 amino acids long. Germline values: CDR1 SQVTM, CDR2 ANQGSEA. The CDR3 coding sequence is TGCAGCGTTGTGTCAGCTAATGAAAAACTGTTTTTT. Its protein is CSVVSANEKLFF.

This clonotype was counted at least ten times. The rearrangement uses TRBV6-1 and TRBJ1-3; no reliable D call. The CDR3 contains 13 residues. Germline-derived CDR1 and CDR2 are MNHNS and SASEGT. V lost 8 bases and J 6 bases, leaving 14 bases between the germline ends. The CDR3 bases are TGTGCCAGCTTACACCGACCCCTAAACACCATATATTTT. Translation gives CASLHRPLNTIYF.

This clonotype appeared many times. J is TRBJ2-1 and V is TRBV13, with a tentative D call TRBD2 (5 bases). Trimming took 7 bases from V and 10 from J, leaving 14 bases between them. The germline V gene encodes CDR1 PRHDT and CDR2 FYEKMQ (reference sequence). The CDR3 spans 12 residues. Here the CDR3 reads CASTRRSGEQFF. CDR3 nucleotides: TGTGCCAGCACCCGACGTTCGGGGGAGCAGTTCTTC.

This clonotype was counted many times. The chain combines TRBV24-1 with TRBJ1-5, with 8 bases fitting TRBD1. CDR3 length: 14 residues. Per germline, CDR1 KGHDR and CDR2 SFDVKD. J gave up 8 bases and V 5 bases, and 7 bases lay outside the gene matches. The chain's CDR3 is CATSAPDRAEPQHF. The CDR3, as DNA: TGTGCCACCAGTGCCCCGGACAGGGCAGAGCCCCAGCATTTT.

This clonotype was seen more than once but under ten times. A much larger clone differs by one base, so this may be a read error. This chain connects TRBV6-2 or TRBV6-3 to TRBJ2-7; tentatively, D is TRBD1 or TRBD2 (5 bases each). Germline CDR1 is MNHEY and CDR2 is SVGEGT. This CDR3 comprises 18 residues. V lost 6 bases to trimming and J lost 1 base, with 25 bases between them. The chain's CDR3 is CASSRDLLQLDVSYEQYF. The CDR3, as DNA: TGTGCCAGCAGCCGGGACCTCCTTCAACTCGACGTGTCCTACGAGCAGTACTTC.

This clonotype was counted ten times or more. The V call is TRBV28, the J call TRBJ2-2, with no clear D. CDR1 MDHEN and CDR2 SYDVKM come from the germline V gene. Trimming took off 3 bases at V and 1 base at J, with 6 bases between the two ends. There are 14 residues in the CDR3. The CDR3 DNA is TGTGCCAGCAGTTTCGTCCGGAACACCGGGGAGCTGTTTTTT. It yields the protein CASSFVRNTGELFF.

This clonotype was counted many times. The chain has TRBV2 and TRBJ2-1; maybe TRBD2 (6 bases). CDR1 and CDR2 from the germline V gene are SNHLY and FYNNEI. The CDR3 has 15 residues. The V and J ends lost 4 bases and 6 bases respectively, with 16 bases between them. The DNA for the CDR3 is TGTGCCAGCAGTGGGCAAGCGGGCGGAGGCAATGAGCAGTTCTTC. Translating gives CASSGQAGGGNEQFF.

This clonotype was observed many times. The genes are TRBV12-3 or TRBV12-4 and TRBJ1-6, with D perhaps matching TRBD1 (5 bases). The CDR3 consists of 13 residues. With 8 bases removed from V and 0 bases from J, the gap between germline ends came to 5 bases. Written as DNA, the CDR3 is TGTGCCAGCCAGGGCTCCTATAATTCACCCCTCCACTTT. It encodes CASQGSYNSPLHF.

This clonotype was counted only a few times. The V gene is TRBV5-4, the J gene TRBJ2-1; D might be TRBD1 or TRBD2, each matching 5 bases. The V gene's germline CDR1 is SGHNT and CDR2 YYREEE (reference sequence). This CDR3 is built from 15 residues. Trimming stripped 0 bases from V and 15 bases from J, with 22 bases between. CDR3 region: CASSLEGPLDSLLFF. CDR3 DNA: TGTGCCAGCAGCTTGGAGGGACCGCTAGATTCACTACTGTTCTTC.

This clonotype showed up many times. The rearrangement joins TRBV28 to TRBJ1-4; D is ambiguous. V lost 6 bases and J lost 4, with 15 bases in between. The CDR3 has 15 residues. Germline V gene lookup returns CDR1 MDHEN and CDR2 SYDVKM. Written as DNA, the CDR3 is TGTGCCAGCAGCCGCCTCGGGATTCTTAATGAAAAACTGTTTTTT. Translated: CASSRLGILNEKLFF.

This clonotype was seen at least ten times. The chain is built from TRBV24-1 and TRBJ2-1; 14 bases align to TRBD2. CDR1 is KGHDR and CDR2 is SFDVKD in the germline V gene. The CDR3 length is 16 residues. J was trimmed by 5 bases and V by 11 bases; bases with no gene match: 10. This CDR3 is CASQPRLAGGHNEQFF. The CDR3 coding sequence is TGTGCCAGCCAACCTAGACTAGCGGGGGGGCACAATGAGCAGTTCTTC.

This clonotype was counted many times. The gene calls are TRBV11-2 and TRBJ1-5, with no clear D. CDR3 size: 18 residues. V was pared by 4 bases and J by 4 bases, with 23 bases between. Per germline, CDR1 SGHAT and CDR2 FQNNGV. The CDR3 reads CASSSRTGLGEGNQPQHF. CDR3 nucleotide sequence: TGTGCCAGCAGCTCCAGGACGGGGTTAGGAGAAGGAAATCAGCCCCAGCATTTT.

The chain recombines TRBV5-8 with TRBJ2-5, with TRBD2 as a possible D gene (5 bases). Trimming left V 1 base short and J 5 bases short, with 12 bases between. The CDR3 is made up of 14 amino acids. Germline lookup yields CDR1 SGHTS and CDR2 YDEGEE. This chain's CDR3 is CASSLRRRGETQYF. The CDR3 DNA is TGTGCCAGCAGCTTGAGGCGTCGAGGGGAGACCCAGTACTTC.

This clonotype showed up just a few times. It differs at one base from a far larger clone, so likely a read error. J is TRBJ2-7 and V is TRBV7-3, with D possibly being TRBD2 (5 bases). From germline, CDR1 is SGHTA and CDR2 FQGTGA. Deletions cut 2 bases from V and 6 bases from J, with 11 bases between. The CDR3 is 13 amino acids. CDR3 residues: CASSLGSGCEQYF. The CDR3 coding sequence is TGTGCCAGCAGCTTAGGGAGTGGATGCGAGCAGTACTTC.

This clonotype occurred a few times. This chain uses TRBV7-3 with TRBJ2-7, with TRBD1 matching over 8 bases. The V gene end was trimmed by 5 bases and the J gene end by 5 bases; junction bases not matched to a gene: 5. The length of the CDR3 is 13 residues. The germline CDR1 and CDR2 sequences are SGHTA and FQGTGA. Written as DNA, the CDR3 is TGTGCCAGCAGCCAGGACAGGGAGGACGAGCAGTACTTC. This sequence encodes CASSQDREDEQYF.

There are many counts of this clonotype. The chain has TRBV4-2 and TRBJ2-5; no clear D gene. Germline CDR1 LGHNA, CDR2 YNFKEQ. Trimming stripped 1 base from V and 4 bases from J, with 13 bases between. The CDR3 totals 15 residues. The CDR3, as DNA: TGTGCCAGCAGCCAAGTATCGTCCCCACCAGAGACCCAGTACTTC. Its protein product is CASSQVSSPPETQYF.